The following is a T cell receptor beta chain sequence with its context. Its specific antigen is unknown. Base qualities are not recorded, but no much larger clone differs from it by a single base. The cohort was made up of about 610 healthy bone marrow donors. At the time of sampling, all cohort members were nominally healthy, though unrecorded immune exposures were likely present. The donor tested CMV seronegative and was one of the 352 seronegative cohort members. Every donor gave a peripheral blood sample, and the peripheral blood mononuclear cells from that sample were used for TCR beta sequencing. Genomic DNA was extracted from the blood cell samples with the Qiagen DNeasy Blood Extraction Kit. Library preparation used the immunoSEQ multiplex PCR assay. The multiplex PCR relied on a mix of 60 forward primers for TCR Vbeta segments and 13 reverse primers for TCR Jbeta segments. A multiplex PCR assay on genomic DNA amplified the CDR3 region of rearranged TCR beta genes. The amplified TCR beta libraries were sequenced on the Illumina HiSeq System as 87-base-pair reads. The original methods were these. A later analysis counted around 72 million unique TCR beta chains across the approximately 700 repertoires, and some 11 million of these chains were shared by at least two donors. Raw reads were error-corrected and collapsed into unique sequences by a nearest-neighbor algorithm in which closely related sequences were merged to remove PCR and sequencing errors. Alignment of CDR3 sequences to IMGT reference sequences was used to assign V, D and J gene segments. For a sequence to be retained, a match of at least six nucleotides to both a V gene segment and a J gene segment was required. A rearrangement was called productive if the CDR3 had no stop codons and remained in frame with V and J, and every other rearrangement was called non-productive. Following IMGT convention, CDR3 was defined as the stretch from the second conserved V-encoded cysteine to the conserved J-encoded phenylalanine. The earlier analysis of about 500 of the donors excluded sequences that lacked an unambiguous match to a single V gene segment. An earlier analysis of 500 to 700 of the donors classified V segments as functional when productive rearrangements were above 56.7% and as segregating when the standard deviation between donors was above 5%. To diagnose cytomegalovirus status from the catalog of TCR beta chain sequences, a statistical classification framework was built. V and J gene assignment, in a later analysis, came from comparing TCR nucleotide sequences with IMGT/GENE-DB human TR gene sequences. In a later analysis, CDR3 sequences and most-parsimonious VDJ recombination scenarios were assigned using the TCRdist pipeline. In a later analysis, each TCR beta chain was defined by its CDR3 amino acid sequence together with its V-gene family, and reads without a unique V-gene family were excluded. A later analysis removed several hundred highly shared, low-generation-probability nucleotide sequences to deal with suspected cross-contamination and a sequencing artifact. A later analysis calculated a clonal expansion index for each public chain from normalized within-repertoire ranks of inferred template counts. In a later analysis, generation probabilities were computed using a VDJ recombination model fitted to out-of-frame rearrangements, and the results were checked against IGoR. In a later analysis, hypergeometric tests were used to score TCR-TCR, TCR-HLA and TCR-CMV co-occurrence, with a repertoire-size bias correction applied to TCR pairs. In a later analysis, false discovery rates were estimated by permuting HLA or CMV assignments 20 times. In a later analysis, co-occurring TCRs were grouped with DBSCAN, and TCRdist sequence similarity was added when clustering was performed within HLA-allele-positive subsets. Repertoires with fewer than 30,000 or more than 120,000 public chains were left out of co-occurrence clustering, as were about five repertoires with anomalous nucleotide sharing. What TCRdb holds here is the immuneACCESS table cut down to in-frame rearrangements. Part of the clones is not present; checked against another copy, under half of the missing clones reflect an unresolved V gene, and the others are unexplained. That table is the source of V, J and clone size, and D and trimming were worked out from the DNA. Counted in this sample were around 200,000 clones; roughly 72% of them appeared once. Of the sample, roughly 2% falls within the top ten clones.

The data originate from a study of cytomegalovirus exposure and HLA in healthy donors (dated by TCRdb to 2016 to 2017). About the study as a whole: In an earlier analysis of approximately 500 of the donors, about 270 Gb of sequence data and 117 million unique TCR beta sequences from 150 million to 200 million T cells were reported. About 280 gigabases of sequencing data and approximately 85 million unique TCR sequences were included in an early release covering 550 to 800 HLA-typed donors. Of the 350 to 450 genotyped donors, approximately 83% fell in the genetic ancestry cluster associated with self-reported Caucasian donors. The study aimed to test whether cataloging public T cell receptors could reveal signatures of past pathogen exposure. Using immunosequencing, the study profiled T cell repertoires from fewer than 700 subjects and related those repertoires to cytomegalovirus serostatus. Besides the first cohort of 666 subjects, a separate validation cohort made up of 120 different subjects was used. High-throughput TCR immunosequencing, statistical association of individual TCRs with disease status, and machine learning were combined to predict cytomegalovirus infection status. In a later analysis, previously published TCR beta repertoires from several hundred donors were re-analyzed and high-resolution HLA genotyping was added so that TCR occurrence patterns could be studied. In the later analysis, no new phenotypic data were used to find candidate immune exposures; instead, reliance was placed on TCR beta sequences and their occurrence across donors. An earlier analysis of some 600 of the donors applied high-throughput TCR beta sequencing to assess whether each TCR beta V gene segment acted as functional or pseudogenic. Alongside the repertoire data, information on donor age, sex, ethnicity and CMV serostatus was compiled. In a later genetic analysis, genome-wide SNP genotypes for 398 of the 666 donors were used, and that subset was treated as a discovery cohort. Every repertoire in the discovery cohort had been generated on one and the same sequencing platform. HLA typing included class I and class II loci at four-digit resolution. Typing coverage varied by locus: roughly 629-640 donors for A, B, C, DRB1 and DQB1; approximately 500 for DQA1; some 610 for DPA1; roughly 470 for DPB1. About five DR-DQ haplotypes were treated as single units for association and clustering because of strong linkage in the cohort. On average, about 240,000 unique TCR beta nucleotide sequences were sequenced per donor among fewer than 500 genotyped donors of the cohort, with roughly 18% of those sequences being non-productive.

Results and caveats for the whole study, not just this receptor: Because HLA typing was missing for some donors at each locus, association tests included only the typed subset. Across donors, most TCR sequences were observed very rarely, whereas some public TCRs were present in many individuals. A later analysis found that TCR association rates varied across HLA loci, with DRB1 alleles showing the most associated TCRs and HLA-C alleles the fewest. The authors suggested that the approach could potentially be extended to other disease states and immunological phenotypes. A later genetic analysis reported fewer N-insertions in productive TCRs among donors in an Asian-associated ancestry cluster than the roughly 700-donor mean. In this cohort, only TCR beta chains were sequenced, and detectable features were limited by the absence of alpha or paired-chain data. Compared with equally common non-associated chains, HLA-associated TCR beta chains in a later analysis were more clonally expanded and had lower generation probabilities. Strong co-occurrence of HLA alleles, especially DR and DQ, made assigning TCR associations to individual alleles difficult. In an earlier analysis of approximately 590 of the donors, most TCR beta V segments appeared in productive rearrangements about 87% or about 30% of the time, broadly matching IMGT annotations. In a later genetic analysis, a missense DCLRE1C variant was associated with V-gene and J-gene trimming of TCR beta chains, and the association was replicated in an independent cohort. A cluster of highly shared sequence variants was judged likely to be a technical artifact of the sequencing pipeline. In a later analysis, most CMV-associated TCR beta chains were found to appear HLA-restricted, with HLA associations seemingly driven largely by CMV exposure. A further reported finding was that TCR beta sequences accurately predicted the HLA-A and HLA-B alleles for most subjects in the first cohort. The only immune exposure information available for the cohort was CMV serostatus. A few of the identified cytomegalovirus-associated TCR beta chains were confirmed in vitro to be specific for cytomegalovirus antigens. Linkage disequilibrium might explain the correlated functional status among segregating V segments, but an unknown experimental factor could not be ruled out. Roughly uniform sequencing depth across donors was assumed in presence/absence analyses, although this assumption may not hold. The 87-base-pair reads could not distinguish some IMGT-functional V segments, including TRBV6-2 and TRBV6-3, so those segments were excluded. The earlier analysis of approximately 560 of the donors excluded some 15 rarely observed V segments, including chromosome 9 orphons, because counts were too low. A total of 150 to 200 TCR beta chains were listed by the study as associated with cytomegalovirus. The classifier was reported to diagnose cytomegalovirus status with high specificity and sensitivity in both the original cohort and the validation cohort. Several of the top co-occurrence clusters appeared to be linked to parvovirus B19, influenza, CMV and Epstein-Barr virus, according to a later analysis. In a later analysis, about 17,000 TCR beta sequences were associated with specific HLA alleles at a false discovery rate of 0.05.

Inclusive of the bounding cysteine and phenylalanine, the CDR3 is 15 residues long. Only the CDR3 portion is preserved as DNA: 45 bases, with reading frame beginning at the first base. V is pared back by 8 bases and J by 2 bases, with 16 bases lying between the germline termini. The germline V gene sets CDR1 to MDHEN and CDR2 to SYDVKM. The clonotype comes from a man aged 25-45 years in good health and CMV-seronegative. Sequencing input: PBMCs. The sequence joins TRBV28 to TRBJ1-5; the D gene is perhaps TRBD1, on 6 matching bases. This receptor carries the CDR3 CASGSGTLGNQPQHF. In nucleotides, the sequence is TGTGCCAGCGGCTCAGGGACATTGGGCAATCAGCCCCAGCATTTT.